The rows below give T cell receptor beta chains drawn from one sample of a study of cytomegalovirus exposure and HLA in healthy donors. Measured with immunoSEQ multiplex PCR; TCRdb has only the in-frame clones, and not every one. The table has 40,000 to 55,000 clones, 72% seen once; the top ten hold approximately 10%. Sequencing was performed on PBMCs. All receptors derive from a woman between 50 and 59 years old in good health and CMV-seronegative. Each CDR3 is given with its conserved first and last residue. A D gene is named only where the DNA matches it firmly. Where a row states a size, it is once, few, many or the class of an expanded clone; other rows omit it.

D gene	clone size	V gene	J gene	CDR3 DNA	CDR3 protein
-	-	TRBV7-2	TRBJ2-7	TGTGCCAGCAGCTCCCTCCCAGAGGCCTACGAGCAGTACTTC	CASSSLPEAYEQYF
TRBD1	-	TRBV5-1	TRBJ2-2	TGCGCCAGCAGCTTGTTGGGGACAGAGAACACCGGGGAGCTGTTTTTT	CASSLLGTENTGELFF
TRBD1	-	TRBV6-1	TRBJ1-4	TGTGCCAGCAGAATACAGGGGGGTAATGAAAAACTGTTTTTT	CASRIQGGNEKLFF
-	once	TRBV5-4	TRBJ2-5	TGTGCCAGCAGCTTGGGGGCGAACCAAGAGACCCAGTACTTC	CASSLGANQETQYF
TRBD1	-	TRBV7-3	TRBJ1-2	TGTGCCAGCAGCCCCAGACAGGGAAGAGGCTACACCTTC	CASSPRQGRGYTF
TRBD2	-	TRBV5-1	TRBJ2-5	TGCGCCAGCAGCCCCGGGGCTAGCGGCGAAGAGACCCAGTACTTC	CASSPGASGEETQYF
-	few	TRBV6-5	TRBJ1-1	TGTGCCAGCAGTTACTCCGCGACCGGGGGCACTGAAGCTTTCTTT	CASSYSATGGTEAFF
-	few	TRBV19	TRBJ1-5	TGTGCCAGTAGCCCCTGGGTCGCGGATCAGCCCCAGCATTTT	CASSPWVADQPQHF
TRBD2	-	TRBV11-2	TRBJ2-1	TGTGCCAGCAGCTCCGGGACTACCATATATGAGCAGTTCTTC	CASSSGTTIYEQFF
-	-	TRBV7-9	TRBJ2-5	TGTGCCAGCAGCTCATCCACCAGGAGGGGAGAGACCCAGTACTTC	CASSSSTRRGETQYF
-	-	TRBV28	TRBJ1-2	TGTGCCAGCAGTTTAGGGGTGGGGCAACTTCGGGGCTACACCTTC	CASSLGVGQLRGYTF
-	-	TRBV6-6	TRBJ1-3	TGTGCCAGCAGTTGGAGTAGACCTTCTGGAAACACCATATATTTT	CASSWSRPSGNTIYF
TRBD1	-	TRBV23-1	TRBJ2-1	TGCGCCAGCAGTCAACCAACCGCACCGGGACAGGCGATCAATGAGCAGTTCTTC	CASSQPTAPGQAINEQFF
TRBD2	-	TRBV5-1	TRBJ2-1	TGCGCCAGCAGCTCTCAGGGATACTTAGCGGGGCGTCTTTGGGGTGAGCAGTTCTTC	CASSSQGYLAGRLWGEQFF
-	-	TRBV4-2	TRBJ1-3	TGTGCCAGCAGCCAAGAGGGAGGGGGATCTGGAAACACCATATATTTT	CASSQEGGGSGNTIYF
TRBD2	once	TRBV7-3	TRBJ2-3	TGTGCCAGCAGCCCGGGACTAGCGGCTAGCACAGATACGCAGTATTTT	CASSPGLAASTDTQYF
-	few	TRBV30	TRBJ1-6	TGTGCCTGGAGTGTACTGGGGGCCCTCCACAATTCACCCCTCCACTTT	CAWSVLGALHNSPLHF
-	-	TRBV7-6	TRBJ2-2	TGTGCCAGCAGCTTTGACAAGAACACCGGGGAGCTGTTTTTT	CASSFDKNTGELFF
-	-	TRBV10-3	TRBJ2-5	TGTGCCATCAGTGTTGGCGGTAACCAAGAGACCCAGTACTTC	CAISVGGNQETQYF
-	-	TRBV7-9	TRBJ2-5	TGTGCCAGCAGCTTAGTTGCGAGACAAGAGACCCAGTACTTC	CASSLVARQETQYF